One and the same sample provided the 21 T cell receptor beta chains below, sequenced in a study of vaccination and CD4 T cells after COVID-19. CD4+ T cells that had been cultured provided DNA sequenced with the Oncomine TCR Beta short-read assay. TCRdb fed the PCR reads into MiXCR, producing one record per CDR3 protein. The data contain about 15,000 distinct CDR3 sequences, less than 60% of them singletons. The treatment: roughly 10-day PBMC culture with coronavirus spike peptide pools or control peptides (ViraFEST assay). These TCRs are of unknown antigen specificity. The sequencing here drew on cultured CD4+ T cells from blood, taken after SARS-CoV-2 vaccination. These receptor sequences come from a human donor with COVID-19.

This clonotype was seen only once. This rearrangement joins TRBV28 to TRBJ1-5; D gene unclear. V was cut by 2 bases and J by 3 bases, with 11 bases left in between. This CDR3 comprises 15 residues. Germline assignment: CDR1 MDHEN and CDR2 SYDVKM. CDR3 sequence reads: CASSLQVDNNQPQHF. The DNA for the CDR3 is TGTGCCAGCAGTTTACAGGTGGATAACAATCAGCCCCAGCATTTT.

The rearrangement uses TRBV27 and TRBJ1-3; D unresolved. The germline CDR1 and CDR2 sequences are MNHEY and SMNVEV (reference sequence). This CDR3 is 15 amino acids long. Trimming removed 4 bases from V and 0 bases from J, with 10 bases in between. This CDR3 is CASSYQHTSGNTIYF. CDR3 nucleotides: TGTGCCAGCAGTTATCAGCACACCTCTGGAAACACCATATATTTT.

The chain carries TRBV7-2 and TRBJ2-1; D gene ambiguous. The germline V and J ends were trimmed by 7 bases and 6 bases, with 4 bases remaining between them. Germline-derived CDR1 and CDR2 are SGHTA and FQGNSA. The CDR3 loop spans 10 amino acids. CDR3 region: CASTFNEQFF. CDR3 DNA sequence: TGTGCCAGCACGTTCAATGAGCAGTTCTTC.

This chain uses TRBV20-1 with TRBJ1-2; D ambiguous. The CDR3 totals 15 residues. V dropped 0 bases and J dropped 6 bases, with 17 bases sitting between them. Germline lookup yields CDR1 DFQATT and CDR2 SNEGSKA (reference sequence). The CDR3 loop is CSARDFASPAHGYTF. In nucleotides, the CDR3 is TGCAGTGCTAGAGATTTTGCCAGCCCGGCCCATGGCTACACCTTC.

With respect to this clonotype: An end of the junction does not agree with germline; a read error may underlie this. The CDR3, as DNA: TGTGCTAGCAGCCCCCGTGGCGGGACACTTCAAGAGACCCAGTACTTC. Its translation: CASSPRGGTLQETQYF. The chain combines TRBV7-7 with TRBJ2-5; D possibly uses TRBD1 or TRBD2 (6 bases each). Per the germline V gene, CDR1 is SSHAT and CDR2 is FNYEAQ (reference sequence). This CDR3 is 16 amino acids long.

V and J are TRBV5-5 and TRBJ2-7; a possible D gene is TRBD1 (5 bases). Germline CDR1 and CDR2: SGHKS and YYEKEE (reference sequence). V was pared by 1 base and J by 6 bases, with 8 bases between. The CDR3 extends over 12 amino acids. This chain's CDR3 is CASSLRQGEQYF. The CDR3 DNA is TGTGCCAGCAGCTTGCGTCAGGGCGAGCAGTACTTC.

This clonotype came up a few times. The chain is built from TRBV7-8 and TRBJ2-5; D gene uncertain. Germline loops: CDR1 SGHVS, CDR2 FQNEAQ. V lost 5 bases, J lost 5 bases, and 12 bases lay in between. CDR3 length: 13 amino acids. The DNA of the CDR3 is TGTGCCAGCAGCCGGCGGCAGCTGGAGACCCAGTACTTC. Its protein product is CASSRRQLETQYF.

This chain links TRBV7-2 with TRBJ1-2; no clear D. Germline loops: CDR1 SGHTA, CDR2 FQGNSA. This CDR3 is built from 14 residues. With 3 bases removed from V and 2 bases from J, the gap between germline ends came to 10 bases. CDR3 nucleotides: TGTGCCAGCAGCTTCCCCAGACGGAACTATGGCTACACCTTC. Translated: CASSFPRRNYGYTF.

The chain is built from TRBV11-2 and TRBJ2-7; D gene ambiguous. The length of the CDR3 is 13 residues. Trimming took 4 bases from V and 2 from J, leaving 9 bases between them. CDR1 SGHAT and CDR2 FQNNGV come from the germline V gene. CDR3 residues: CASSSVGPYEQYF. As DNA, the CDR3 is TGTGCCAGCAGCTCGGTGGGCCCCTACGAGCAGTACTTC.

This clonotype was seen a handful of times. The rearrangement uses TRBV25-1 and TRBJ2-2; the match to TRBD1 covers 7 bases. Germline values: CDR1 MGHDK, CDR2 SYGVNS. CDR3 length equals 14 residues. The V gene end was trimmed by 6 bases and the J gene end by 4 bases; junction bases not matched to a gene: 5. CDR3: CASRVTGSTGELFF. In DNA, the CDR3 is TGTGCCAGCAGAGTGACAGGGTCCACCGGGGAGCTGTTTTTT. Combining the CDR3 with reference TRBV25-1 and TRBJ2-2 gives the whole variable domain EADIYQTPRYLVIGTGKKITLECSQTMGHDKMYWYQQDPGMELHLIHYSYGVNSTEKGDLSSESTVSRIRTEHFPLTLESARPSHTSQYLCASRVTGSTGELFFGEGSRLTVL.

V usage is TRBV6-1 and J usage is TRBJ2-3, with D perhaps matching TRBD1 (6 bases). The V gene's germline CDR1 is MNHNS and CDR2 SASEGT. The V end lost 5 bases, the J end lost 3 bases, and 15 bases lay between the germline ends. CDR3 size: 15 residues. CDR3 amino acids: CASSPLGHPTDTQYF. CDR3 nucleotides: TGTGCCAGCAGTCCCCTGGGACACCCGACAGATACGCAGTATTTT.

This chain uses TRBV4-2 with TRBJ2-3; TRBD2 agrees at 8 bases. V gave up 0 bases and J gave up 0 bases; unmatched junction bases: 14. The germline CDR1 and CDR2 sequences are LGHNA and YNFKEQ. The CDR3 has 20 amino acids. The CDR3 here is CASSQDYGRGAPSSTDTQYF. CDR3 nucleotide sequence: TGTGCCAGCAGCCAAGATTATGGGCGGGGGGCGCCGAGTAGCACAGATACGCAGTATTTT.

This chain connects TRBV10-3 to TRBJ2-5; 7 nucleotides agree with TRBD1. J gave up 2 bases and V 6 bases, and 6 bases lay outside the gene matches. CDR1 and CDR2 (germline): ENHRY, SYGVKD. The CDR3 sequence is 14 residues long. The CDR3 DNA reads TGTGCCATCAGCGTACCGGGACAGCAAGAGACCCAGTACTTC. As protein: CAISVPGQQETQYF.

In its sample, this clonotype was seen a few times. This chain links TRBV23-1 with TRBJ1-2, with no clear D. TRBV23-1 is noted as an ORF with a role that remains uncertain. The ends were cut back, 6 bases at V and 3 bases at J, with 11 bases in the middle. The CDR3 totals 13 residues. This chain's CDR3 is CASRIRLDYGYTF. CDR3 coding DNA: TGCGCCAGCAGGATACGGTTAGACTATGGCTACACCTTC.

This chain connects TRBV27 to TRBJ2-2; no clear D. V lost 3 bases, J lost 7 bases, and 3 bases lay in between. The germline CDR1 and CDR2 sequences are MNHEY and SMNVEV (reference sequence). This CDR3 is built from 11 residues. In DNA form, the CDR3 reads TGTGCCAGCAGTTTGGACGGGGAGCTGTTTTTT. Protein product: CASSLDGELFF.

A few counts support this clonotype. The chain has TRBV7-2 and TRBJ1-2, with D possibly matching TRBD1 (5 bases). V was trimmed by 1 base and J by 1 base, leaving 13 bases between them. Per the germline V gene, CDR1 is SGHTA and CDR2 is FQGNSA. CDR3 size: 16 residues. In nucleotides, the CDR3 is TGTGCCAGCAGCTTAGGCCTAGGGGCAGTTAACTATGGCTACACCTTC. It codes for CASSLGLGAVNYGYTF.

The table lists this clonotype with a few counts. The gene calls are TRBV6-1 and TRBJ1-1, with D tentatively TRBD1 (5 bases). Germline CDR1 MNHNS, CDR2 SASEGT. V shed 5 bases and J shed 0 bases, with 13 bases lying between them. The CDR3 is made up of 15 amino acids. CDR3 nucleotides: TGTGCCAGCAGTATTCGACAGACTATGAACACTGAAGCTTTCTTT. Amino acid sequence: CASSIRQTMNTEAFF.

This clonotype was picked up a small number of times. CDR3 nucleotide sequence: TGCAGTGCTAGAGATCCGCCCGGCTACGAGCAGTACTTC. This encodes CSARDPPGYEQYF. The V gene is TRBV20-1, the J gene TRBJ2-7; D remains ambiguous. V was clipped by 0 bases and J by 3 bases, with 9 bases between them. The CDR3 sequence is 13 residues long. From germline, CDR1 is DFQATT and CDR2 SNEGSKA (reference sequence).

The rearrangement joins TRBV20-1 to TRBJ2-1, with 8 bases lining up with TRBD2. With V trimmed by 6 bases and J by 1 base, 8 bases remained unmatched. The CDR3 extends over 15 amino acids. Per germline, CDR1 DFQATT and CDR2 SNEGSKA (reference sequence). The CDR3 nucleotides are TGCAGTGCCCTCGGGGGGGTTTCATCCTACAATGAGCAGTTCTTC. Translated: CSALGGVSSYNEQFF.

The gene calls are TRBV6-1 and TRBJ2-5, with D perhaps matching TRBD1 (7 bases). Germline CDR1 MNHNS, CDR2 SASEGT. The CDR3 totals 13 residues. V was trimmed by 5 bases and J by 1 base, leaving 8 bases between them. The DNA of the CDR3 is TGTGCCAGCAGTCAGGGGGGCCAAGAGACCCAGTACTTC. Its protein is CASSQGGQETQYF.

The J gene is TRBJ2-4, the V gene TRBV15; D not certain. Germline loops: CDR1 LNHNV, CDR2 YYDKDF (reference sequence). Deletions cut 2 bases from V and 0 bases from J, with 11 bases between. The CDR3 spans 16 residues. The CDR3 DNA follows: TGTGCCACCAGCAGACCCTCGGAGCTAGCCAAAAACATTCAGTACTTC. Translating it yields CATSRPSELAKNIQYF.